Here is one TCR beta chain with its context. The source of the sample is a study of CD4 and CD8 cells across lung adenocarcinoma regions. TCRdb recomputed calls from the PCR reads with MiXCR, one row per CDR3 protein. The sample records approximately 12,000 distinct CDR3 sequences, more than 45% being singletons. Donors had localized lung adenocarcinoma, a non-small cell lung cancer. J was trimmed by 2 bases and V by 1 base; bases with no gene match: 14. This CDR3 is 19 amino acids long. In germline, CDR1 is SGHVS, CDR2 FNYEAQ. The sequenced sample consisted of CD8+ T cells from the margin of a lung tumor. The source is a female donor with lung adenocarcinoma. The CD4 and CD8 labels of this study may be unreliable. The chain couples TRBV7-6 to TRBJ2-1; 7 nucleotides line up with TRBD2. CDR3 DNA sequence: TGTGCCAGCAGCTTAGAGACTAGCTACGTAATATTCGCCTACAATGAGCAGTTCTTC. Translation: CASSLETSYVIFAYNEQFF.